These 13 T cell receptor beta chains originate from one sample sequenced in a study of blood T cell repertoires in COVID-19 (TCRdb year 2020). Preparation of the library involved the immunoSEQ multiplex PCR assay. TCRdb limited this immuneACCESS table to in-frame rearrangements with V and J called. A share of clones is missing; checked studies link under half to unresolved V genes, and the rest is unexplained. This sample is represented by approximately 230,000 clones; roughly 88% of them were singletons. In total, the top ten clones hold under 8% of the sample. Sequences were obtained from peripheral blood. These receptors all come from a woman in her 30s with COVID-19, enrolled during active disease.

The chain couples TRBV6-5 to TRBJ2-5; D is perhaps TRBD1 (5 bases). With 7 bases removed from V and 0 bases from J, the gap between germline ends came to 9 bases. CDR3 length equals 13 residues. Looked up from germline, CDR1 is MNHEY and CDR2 is SVGAGI. Here the CDR3 reads CASTRQHQETQYF. CDR3 nucleotide sequence: TGTGCCAGCACCCGACAGCACCAAGAGACCCAGTACTTC.

In its sample, this clone was seen a few times. The V and J genes are TRBV7-8 and TRBJ1-6; D is perhaps TRBD1 (6 bases). Trimming removed 1 base at V and 3 bases at J, with 19 bases between. The germline gives CDR1 SGHVS, CDR2 FQNEAQ. The CDR3 is made up of 19 amino acids. The CDR3 DNA sequence: TGTGCCAGCAGCTTAGGGGGTCATAGGGGGTCCGGCTATAATTCACCCCTCCACTTT. This codes for CASSLGGHRGSGYNSPLHF.

This clone occurred once. V is TRBV7-2 and J is TRBJ2-2; D not certain. The germline V gene has CDR1 SGHTA and CDR2 FQGNSA. This CDR3 is 15 amino acids long. The V and J ends lost 1 base and 6 bases respectively, with 12 bases between them. CDR3 region: CASSLGIARAGELFF. CDR3 in DNA: TGTGCCAGCAGCTTAGGGATAGCTAGAGCCGGGGAGCTGTTTTTT.

This clone has a single count. The chain links TRBV6-5 to TRBJ1-2; D gene uncertain. Germline lookup yields CDR1 MNHEY and CDR2 SVGAGI. This CDR3 comprises 14 residues. V was pared by 6 bases and J by 4 bases, with 15 bases between. CDR3 in DNA: TGTGCCAGCAGATCAACAGTGTCCCTCTATGGCTACACCTTC. It yields the protein CASRSTVSLYGYTF.

This clone was found once. The chain employs TRBV10-3 and TRBJ1-1, with 9 bases lining up with TRBD1. Germline V gene data show CDR1 as ENHRY and CDR2 as SYGVKD. The CDR3 length is 14 residues. With 7 bases clipped from V and 5 bases from J, the junction kept 8 bases outside the gene matches. Here the CDR3 reads CAIKLDRGMTEAFF. CDR3 bases: TGTGCCATCAAATTGGACAGGGGTATGACTGAAGCTTTCTTT.

The J gene is TRBJ1-4, the V gene TRBV21-1. TRBV21-1 is reported as a pseudogene. The CDR3 sequence is 14 residues long. The DNA of the CDR3 is TGTGCCAGCAGGTTGCGGAGAACTAATGAAAAACTGTTTTTT. Its translation is CASRLRRTNEKLFF.

The rearrangement links TRBV14 to TRBJ2-1, with 9 bases aligning to TRBD2. Trimming cost V 2 bases and J 6 bases; bases outside gene matches: 8. This CDR3 spans 16 amino acids. CDR1 and CDR2 from the germline V gene are SGHDN and FVKESK. The CDR3 region is CASSQPQGLALNEQFF. CDR3 sequence (DNA): TGTGCCAGCAGCCAACCCCAGGGACTAGCCCTCAATGAGCAGTTCTTC.

V usage is TRBV6-5 and J usage is TRBJ2-2, with TRBD2 identical over 8 bases. The CDR3 loop spans 15 amino acids. Germline CDR1 MNHEY, CDR2 SVGAGI. After removal of 7 bases from V and 1 base from J, the junction contained 5 bases not matched to a gene. The CDR3, as DNA: TGTGCCAGCACTAGGGCGGGAGGGAACACCGGGGAGCTGTTTTTT. This encodes CASTRAGGNTGELFF.

The chain combines TRBV6-5 with TRBJ1-2; 7 bases match TRBD1. The ends lost 8 bases at V and 5 bases at J; junction bases unmatched: 5. CDR1 and CDR2 (germline): MNHEY, SVGAGI. The CDR3 consists of 12 residues. The CDR3 nucleotides are TGTGCCAGCTCACCGGGACAGTATGGCTACACCTTC. Residues: CASSPGQYGYTF.

The J gene is TRBJ1-2, the V gene TRBV7-9; 9 bases match TRBD1. The V and J ends lost 5 bases and 3 bases, in that order; junction bases with no gene match: 7. This CDR3 is 15 amino acids long. Germline assignment: CDR1 SEHNR and CDR2 FQNEAQ (reference sequence). The CDR3 region has the DNA TGTGCCAGCAGCGCAGGACAGGGGATTGACTATGGCTACACCTTC. Protein sequence: CASSAGQGIDYGYTF.

The chain links TRBV29-1 to TRBJ2-5, with D maybe TRBD2 (6 bases). Germline CDR1 reads SQVTM; CDR2 reads ANQGSEA. Trimming removed 7 bases from V and 5 bases from J, with 11 bases in between. The CDR3 has 11 amino acids. The DNA for the CDR3 is TGCAGCGCCGGACTACGGGAGACCCAGTACTTC. The encoded protein is CSAGLRETQYF.

The CDR3 is CASSYPGHNYGYTF. DNA of the CDR3: TGTGCCAGCAGCTATCCGGGACATAACTATGGCTACACCTTC. V usage is TRBV5-4 and J usage is TRBJ1-2; tentatively, D is TRBD1 (6 bases). Germline lookup yields CDR1 SGHNT and CDR2 YYREEE (reference sequence). The CDR3 is 14 amino acids. Trimming pared 3 bases from V and 1 base from J, leaving 10 bases between. The variable domain in full, completed from reference TRBV5-4 and TRBJ1-2, reads ETGVTQSPTHLIKTRGQQVTLRCSSQSGHNTVSWYQQALGQGPQFIFQYYREEENGRGNFPPRFSGLQFPNYSSELNVNALELDDSALYLCASSYPGHNYGYTFGSGTRLTVV.

The chain couples TRBV9 to TRBJ1-6; D is ambiguous. V dropped 1 base and J dropped 10 bases, with 9 bases sitting between them. CDR1 is SGDLS, CDR2 YYNGEE, per germline. The CDR3 contains 13 residues. CDR3 DNA: TGTGCCAGCAGCGTATCCCCCGAGTCACCCCTCCACTTT. Its protein product is CASSVSPESPLHF.